The sample holds one count of the clone carrying this T cell receptor (beta chain). These data belong to a study of blood T cell repertoires in COVID-19. As for the study in general: Sites across the United States, Italy and Spain contributed samples from acute and convalescent COVID-19. In each case, the material was cDNA or gDNA derived from T cells, B-cell-depleted T cells, or PBMCs.

In the authors' workflow: Reference gene primer amplification gave estimated nucleated cell counts. Generated by immunoSEQ multiplex PCR, the TCRdb table keeps only in-frame clones and is missing some. V and J calls and clone size are copied from that table; D and trimming were computed from the DNA. The table records about 88,000 clones, roughly 89% of them present only once. Trimming cost V 4 bases and J 5 bases; bases outside gene matches: 7. CDR3 length equals 14 residues. CDR1 LGHNA and CDR2 YNFKEQ come from the germline V gene. The genes are TRBV4-2 and TRBJ2-7; 8 bases align to TRBD2. This clonotype was obtained from a woman aged 80 or over with active COVID-19. Sequenced sample: peripheral blood. The CDR3 DNA sequence: TGTGCCAGCAGCCTCGGGGGGGAGTACGACGAGCAGTACTTC. It is translated as CASSLGGEYDEQYF.